This TCR beta chain was captured by sequencing in a study of blood T cell repertoires in COVID-19. Background on the study: COVID-19 samples from acute and convalescent phases originated in the United States, Italy and Spain. The cDNA or gDNA used as material had been derived from T cells, B-cell-depleted T cells, or PBMCs.

Methods used by the authors: Estimated nucleated cell counts came from reference gene primer amplification. Produced via immunoSEQ multiplex PCR; TCRdb's table is partial and in-frame only. For V, J and clone size, that table is used; D and trimming come from the DNA. This table has some 260,000 clones, approximately 90% appearing once. Enrollment of patients from Seattle took place during active infection, with longitudinal follow-up. The CDR3 consists of 15 residues. V gave up 4 bases and J gave up 1 base; unmatched junction bases: 2. Germline CDR1 and CDR2: MNHNY and SVGAGI (reference sequence). This chain joins TRBV6-6 and TRBJ2-1, with 9 bases lining up with TRBD1. The TCR comes from a woman aged 25 to 45 with COVID-19, enrolled during active disease. Material for sequencing was peripheral blood. DNA for the CDR3: TGTGCCAGCAGTTGGGACAGGGTGTCCTACAATGAGCAGTTCTTC. As protein: CASSWDRVSYNEQFF.